Listed below are T cell receptor beta chains from one sample, sequenced in a study of neurological immune-mediated disorders. TCRdb redid the calling of the 5' RACE reads with MiXCR, one entry per CDR3 protein. The data hold tens of thousands of distinct CDR3 sequences, with 9% to 12% observed a single time. Sequencing input: PBMCs. The receptors were sampled from a man in his forties or fifties in good health. Each CDR3 is given with its conserved first and last residue. The D gene is left open where the match is weak. Some rows have no size entry. The others give once, few or many, or a class for an expanded clone.

j_call	d_call	v_call	clone_size	cdr3_nt	cdr3_aa
TRBJ2-1	-	TRBV14	many	TGTGCCAGCAGCCCCGTAGCTACTTCCTACAATGAGCAGTTCTTC	CASSPVATSYNEQFF
TRBJ2-7	-	TRBV4-2	many	TGTGCCAGCAGCCAAGAAGGGGGGGGCTTGTCCTACGAGCAGTACTTC	CASSQEGGGLSYEQYF
TRBJ1-1	TRBD1	TRBV14	many	TGTGCCAGCAACCCGACGGCTTACGACAGGGGGCACACTGAAGCTTTCTTT	CASNPTAYDRGHTEAFF
TRBJ2-3	-	TRBV4-2	many	TGTGCCAGCAGCCAAGAGTTGAGAGTCTACGCTACAGATACGCAGTATTTT	CASSQELRVYATDTQYF
TRBJ2-3	TRBD2	TRBV5-1	once	TGCGCCAGTAAACGTCTCTTAAGCGGGGGAATAACTAGAAGCACAGATACGCAGTATTTT	CASKRLLSGGITRSTDTQYF
TRBJ1-5	TRBD1	TRBV7-2	many	TGTGCCAGCAGCGTCACAGGGGACAATCAGCCCCAGCATTTT	CASSVTGDNQPQHF
TRBJ2-1	-	TRBV24-1	many	TGTGCCACCAGTGATGCAACTCTAGCTTATGAGCAGTTCTTC	CATSDATLAYEQFF
TRBJ2-7	TRBD2	TRBV7-9	many	TGTGCCAGCAGCAACAGGACTAGCGGAGGGGGTAAGCAGTACTTC	CASSNRTSGGGKQYF
TRBJ2-5	-	TRBV25-1	many	TGTGCCAGCAGTGAATCAGGTGTAGAGACCCAGTACTTC	CASSESGVETQYF
TRBJ2-7	-	TRBV6-5	-	TGTGCCAGCGGAGACCGGGGGTGGAGGGACGAGCAGTACTTC	CASGDRGWRDEQYF
TRBJ2-1	-	TRBV10-1	many	TGCGCCAGCAGTTTCGGACTATTTAGGGGGAATGAGCAGTTCTTC	CASSFGLFRGNEQFF
TRBJ2-7	-	TRBV7-3	-	TGTGCCAGCAGCTCTACTAGGTCCGCATTGGGCGAGCAGTACTTC	CASSSTRSALGEQYF
TRBJ1-1	-	TRBV20-1	few	TGCAGTGCTAGAGATGAGGCAGGGAACACTGAAGCTTTCTTT	CSARDEAGNTEAFF
TRBJ2-1	TRBD2	TRBV5-6	many	TGTGCCAGCAGCTTCCCTGGGGGGGAATCTGAGCAGTTCTTC	CASSFPGGESEQFF
TRBJ2-1	TRBD1	TRBV12-3/TRBV12-4	many	TGTGCCAGCAGTCATACCGGGACAGGGGGAAATGAGCAGTTCTTC	CASSHTGTGGNEQFF
TRBJ1-4	-	TRBV6-5	many	TGTGCCAGCAGCAATACCCTTAATGAAAAACTGTTTTTT	CASSNTLNEKLFF
TRBJ1-1	-	TRBV6-6	many	TGTGCCAGCAGTTACGACCTTGACCGGCGAGCTTTCTTT	CASSYDLDRRAFF
TRBJ2-5	TRBD2	TRBV29-1	many	TGCAGCGGGGGACTAGCGGGAGAGCAAGAGACCCAGTACTTC	CSGGLAGEQETQYF
TRBJ2-1	TRBD2	TRBV5-1	many	TGCGCCAGCAGCCCTGGAGCTAGCGGGGGGATGGAGCAGTTCTTC	CASSPGASGGMEQFF
TRBJ1-1	-	TRBV7-9	many	TGTGCCAGCAGCCGTGGGGGGGGCGTGGGAATGAACACTGAAGCTTTCTTT	CASSRGGGVGMNTEAFF
TRBJ2-1	-	TRBV5-1	-	TGCGCCAGCGCTCCGGGGGACAGCTCCTACAATGAGCAGTTCTTC	CASAPGDSSYNEQFF
TRBJ2-5	-	TRBV7-2	many	TGTGCCAGCAGCTCCACTTCTACCCAGTACTTC	CASSSTSTQYF
TRBJ2-6	-	TRBV7-2	many	TGTGCCAGCAGGGCTAACGGGGCCAACGTCCTGACTTTC	CASRANGANVLTF
TRBJ2-6	-	TRBV2	many	TGTGCCAGCATAGGTGTCGACTCTGGGGCCAACGTCCTGACTTTC	CASIGVDSGANVLTF
TRBJ2-1	TRBD2	TRBV18	many	TGTGCCAGCTCACCTTTACTAGCGCTTACGGACAATGAGCAGTTCTTC	CASSPLLALTDNEQFF
TRBJ2-3	TRBD2	TRBV24-1	many	TGTGCCACCAGTGATTCCAGACTAGCGGGGACAGATACGCAGTATTTT	CATSDSRLAGTDTQYF
TRBJ1-5	-	TRBV20-1	many	TGCAGTGGGTCGCGGGGGCGTGGGCAGCCCCAGCATTTT	CSGSRGRGQPQHF
TRBJ2-7	-	TRBV6-2/TRBV6-3	-	TGTGCCAGCTCGAAGGGGCCATCGGGGGGCCACTACGACCAGTACTTC	CASSKGPSGGHYDQYF
TRBJ1-1	-	TRBV5-5	few	TGTGCCAGCGACCCGACGCGGGGGAGGACTGAAGCTTTCTTT	CASDPTRGRTEAFF
TRBJ2-6	-	TRBV7-3	-	TGTGCCAGCAGCGTTTCAGGGTCTGGGGCCAACGTCCTGACTTTC	CASSVSGSGANVLTF
TRBJ2-5	-	TRBV7-9	many	TGTGCCAGCAGCCCCGGGACTGTAGACGAGACCCAGTACTTC	CASSPGTVDETQYF
TRBJ1-5	-	TRBV20-1	many	TGCAGTGCCGGGGGGGAGTATCAGCCCCAGCATTTT	CSAGGEYQPQHF
TRBJ1-2	-	TRBV5-8	many	TGTGCCAAGAGGAGAAAAGGGGGAGGTGGCTACACCTTC	CAKRRKGGGGYTF
TRBJ1-6	-	TRBV10-3	many	TGTGCCATCGGAGGGGGGGATTCACCCCTCCACTTT	CAIGGGDSPLHF
TRBJ2-3	-	TRBV6-6	many	TGTGCCAGCAGCCCGGGTATGGATACGCAGTATTTT	CASSPGMDTQYF
TRBJ2-3	-	TRBV5-1	few	TGCGCCAGCAGCTTGGAAGGGTCCTATCGCACAGATACGCAGTATTTT	CASSLEGSYRTDTQYF
TRBJ1-1	-	TRBV28	many	TGTGCCAGCAGTTTAGACCACAGGGAAGAGTGTACTGAAGCTTTCTTT	CASSLDHREECTEAFF
TRBJ1-5	TRBD1	TRBV7-9	many	TGTGCCAGCAGCTCGGGACAGGGGGATAACAATCAGCCCCAGCATTTT	CASSSGQGDNNQPQHF
TRBJ1-6	-	TRBV3-1	many	TGTGCCAGCAGCCAAGGAGAGGGGAAATCCTCACCCCTCCACTTT	CASSQGEGKSSPLHF
TRBJ2-3	-	TRBV11-2	many	TGTGCCAGCGCCCACAGCACAGATACGCAGTATTTT	CASAHSTDTQYF
TRBJ1-1	-	TRBV12-3/TRBV12-4	many	TGTGCCAGCAGCCGGTCCGAGTGGGGCACTGAAGCTTTCTTT	CASSRSEWGTEAFF
TRBJ2-3	TRBD2	TRBV5-1	many	TGCGCCAGCAGTTTTACCGGGGGGAACACAGATACGCAGTATTTT	CASSFTGGNTDTQYF
TRBJ1-2	TRBD1	TRBV10-3	many	TGTGCCATCAGTGACAAGGGGGCCATTAACTATGGCTACACCTTC	CAISDKGAINYGYTF
TRBJ1-5	-	TRBV20-1	many	TGCAGTGCTATACCCATTACAGGGTCGTGGCAGCCCCAGCATTTT	CSAIPITGSWQPQHF
TRBJ2-1	-	TRBV29-1	-	TGCAGCGTTCGAAAACAGGGCGGGCGAGGGTTCTTC	CSVRKQGGRGFF
TRBJ2-1	-	TRBV5-1	medium-sized	TGCGCCAGCAGCCCCAGACTAAACCCCTACAATGAGCAGTTCTTC	CASSPRLNPYNEQFF
TRBJ1-5	-	TRBV18	-	TGTGCCAGCTCACCGGGACCTAATCAGCCCCAGGATTTT	CASSPGPNQPQDF
TRBJ1-4	TRBD1	TRBV28	many	TGTGCCAGCATTTACCAGGGGGGGAGGAATGAAAAACTGTTTTTT	CASIYQGGRNEKLFF
TRBJ2-3	-	TRBV28	-	TGTGCCAGCAGTTTAATGGGGGAGGCGCCCTACACAGATACGCAGTATTTT	CASSLMGEAPYTDTQYF